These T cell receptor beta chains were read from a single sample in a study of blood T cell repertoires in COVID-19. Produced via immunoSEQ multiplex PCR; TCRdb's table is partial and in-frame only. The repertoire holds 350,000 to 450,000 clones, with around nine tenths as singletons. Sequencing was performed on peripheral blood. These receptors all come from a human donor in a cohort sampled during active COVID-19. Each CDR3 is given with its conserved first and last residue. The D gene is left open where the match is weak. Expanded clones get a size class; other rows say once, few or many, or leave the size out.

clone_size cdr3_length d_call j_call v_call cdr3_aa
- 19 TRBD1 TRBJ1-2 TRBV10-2 CASSSSRQGGTSANYGYTF
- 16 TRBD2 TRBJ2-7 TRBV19 CASSMGSGNPSYEQYF
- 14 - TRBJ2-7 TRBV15 CATSQEPRTYEQYF
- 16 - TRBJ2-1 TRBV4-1 CASSQSTGEVYNEQFF
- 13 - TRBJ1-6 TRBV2 CASIVGAGAPLHF
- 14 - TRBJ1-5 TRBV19 CASSIGYRDQPQHF
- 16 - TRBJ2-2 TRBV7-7 CASRPQRTAFTGELFF
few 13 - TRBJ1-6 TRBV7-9 CASSQGTGSPLHF
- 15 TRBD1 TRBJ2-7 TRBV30 CAWSVLGTGLRGQYF
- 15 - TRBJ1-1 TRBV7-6 CASSARRGENTEAFF
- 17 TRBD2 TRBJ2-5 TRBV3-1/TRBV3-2 CASSPTDGRGPQETQYF
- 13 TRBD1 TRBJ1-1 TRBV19 CASSMDRETEAFF
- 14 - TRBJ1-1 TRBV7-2 CASSLWGLNTEAFF
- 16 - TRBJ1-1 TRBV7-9 CASSFLSRDRGLGAFF
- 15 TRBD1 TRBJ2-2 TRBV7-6 CASSLVGQGTGELFF
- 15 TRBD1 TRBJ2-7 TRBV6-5 CASSSSGTGDNEQYF
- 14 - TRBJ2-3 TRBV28 CASGLTSSTDTQYF
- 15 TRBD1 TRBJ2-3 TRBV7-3 CASSEQGAGTDTQYF
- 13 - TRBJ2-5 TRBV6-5 CASRAWTEETQYF
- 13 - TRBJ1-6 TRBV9 CASSVYYNSPLHF
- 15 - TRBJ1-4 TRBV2 CASTTAAGVNEKLFF
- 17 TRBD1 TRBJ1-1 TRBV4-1 CASSRRTGGQGDTEAFF
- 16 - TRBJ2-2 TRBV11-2 CASSFRSSGNTGELFF
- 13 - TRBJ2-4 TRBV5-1 CASSPAPEDIQYF
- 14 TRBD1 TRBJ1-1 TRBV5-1 CASSLVQGASEAFF
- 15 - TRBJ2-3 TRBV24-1 CATSDGDSGGDTQYF
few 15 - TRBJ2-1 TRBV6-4 CASSEDGDGYNEQFF
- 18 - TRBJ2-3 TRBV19 CASSPMTAVAFSTDTQYF
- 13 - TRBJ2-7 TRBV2 CASSLTEYYEQYF
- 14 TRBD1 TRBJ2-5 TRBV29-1 CSVDDRGRIGTQYF
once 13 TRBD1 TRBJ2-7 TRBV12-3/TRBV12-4 CASRRDSPYEQYF
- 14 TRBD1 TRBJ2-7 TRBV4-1 CASSGGDRGYEQYF
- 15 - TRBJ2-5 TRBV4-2 CASSQGNRGQETQYF
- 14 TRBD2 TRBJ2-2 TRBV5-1 CASSSLAGSGELFF
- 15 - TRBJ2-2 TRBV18 CASSPPTGNTGELFF
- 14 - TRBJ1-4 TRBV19 CASTQRTHLEKLFF
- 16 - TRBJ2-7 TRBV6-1 CASSEFARLAVGEQYF
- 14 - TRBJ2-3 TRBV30 CAWTRDLRTDTQYF
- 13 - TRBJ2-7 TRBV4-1 CASSQWQSYEQYF
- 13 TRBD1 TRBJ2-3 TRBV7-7 CASSFGQADTQYF
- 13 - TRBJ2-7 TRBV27 CASSPLSSYEQYF
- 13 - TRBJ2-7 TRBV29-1 CSVYQAPPGEQYF
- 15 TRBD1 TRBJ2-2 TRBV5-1 CASSPQGANTGELFF
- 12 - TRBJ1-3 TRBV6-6 CATLDSGNTIYF
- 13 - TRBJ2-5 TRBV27 CASSSKRGETQYF
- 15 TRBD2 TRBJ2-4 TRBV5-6 CASSLREASKNIQYF
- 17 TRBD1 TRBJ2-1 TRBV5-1 CASSLANLGQGYNEQFF
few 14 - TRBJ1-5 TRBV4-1 CASSQAGLKGPQHF
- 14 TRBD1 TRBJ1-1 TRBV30 CAWSTGGPRTEAFF
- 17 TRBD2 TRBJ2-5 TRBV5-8 CASSLEASGTYQETQYF
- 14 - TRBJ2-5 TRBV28 CASSFGDNQETQYF
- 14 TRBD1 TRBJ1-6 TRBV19 CASSTSRGNSPLHF
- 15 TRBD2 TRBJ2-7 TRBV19 CASSSTSGGPYEQYF
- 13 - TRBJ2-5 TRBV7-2 CASSFLLSETQYF